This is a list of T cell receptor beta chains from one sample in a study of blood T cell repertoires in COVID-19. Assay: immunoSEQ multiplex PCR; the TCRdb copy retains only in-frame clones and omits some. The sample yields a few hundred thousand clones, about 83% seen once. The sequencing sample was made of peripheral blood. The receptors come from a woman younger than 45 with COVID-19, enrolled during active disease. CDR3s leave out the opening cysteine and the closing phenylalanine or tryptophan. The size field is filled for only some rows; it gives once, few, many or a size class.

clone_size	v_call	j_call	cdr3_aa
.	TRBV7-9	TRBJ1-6	ASSQNSSPLH
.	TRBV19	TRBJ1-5	ASSRRDSNQPQH
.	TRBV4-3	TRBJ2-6	ASSQVLNRAASGANVLT
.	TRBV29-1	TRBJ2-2	SVGEGPTGELF
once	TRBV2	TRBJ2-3	ASSVNGGTDTQY
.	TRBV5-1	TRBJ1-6	ASSLTGSYNSPLH
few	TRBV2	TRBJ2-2	ASTQDGVGGELF
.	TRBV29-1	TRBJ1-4	SVEQGAEEKLF
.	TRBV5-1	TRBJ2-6	ASSPLQGALVSGANVLT
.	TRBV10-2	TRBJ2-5	ASSEFNPIYRDRGRETQY
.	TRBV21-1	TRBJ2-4	ASSIWEGPQY
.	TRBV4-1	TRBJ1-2	ASSQEGDRGYGYT
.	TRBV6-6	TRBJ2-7	ASRFPPNYEQY
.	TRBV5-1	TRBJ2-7	ASSPDRARSRQY
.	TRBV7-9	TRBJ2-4	ASSLGGDRGDIQY
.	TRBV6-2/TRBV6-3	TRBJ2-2	ASSPRRARDTGELF
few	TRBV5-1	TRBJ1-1	ASSLPDTEAF
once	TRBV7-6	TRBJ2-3	ASSTGQGGTDTQY
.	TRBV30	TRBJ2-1	AWSGSGLYNEQF
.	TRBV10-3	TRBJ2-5	ATGQGETQY